The rows below give T cell receptor beta chains drawn from one sample of a study of blood T cell repertoires in COVID-19. The data were produced by immunoSEQ multiplex PCR, yet TCRdb's version contains in-frame clones alone and is incomplete. The sample shows tens of thousands of clones, more than 70% of them seen only once. The specimen sequenced was peripheral blood. The receptors shown here come from a man between 60 and 75 years old with active COVID-19. Each CDR3 is given with its conserved first and last residue. D genes are given only for firm matches. Size is stated for part of the rows, as once, few or many counts, or as a class when the clone is expanded.

D	size	V	J	DNA	CDR3
.	.	TRBV6-5	TRBJ1-2	TGTGCCAGTCGTCAGGGGACCTATGGCTACACCTTC	CASRQGTYGYTF
TRBD2	.	TRBV19	TRBJ2-7	TGTGCCAGTAGTTCGGGGACTAGCGGGAGGATTTACGAGCAGTACTTC	CASSSGTSGRIYEQYF
.	.	TRBV12-5	TRBJ1-1	TGTGCTAGTGCGACAGTCAACACTGAAGCTTTCTTT	CASATVNTEAFF
TRBD2	.	TRBV5-1	TRBJ2-1	TGCGCCAGCAGCTTGCCTGCGGGAGGAAATGAGCAGTTCTTC	CASSLPAGGNEQFF
.	.	TRBV3-1/TRBV3-2	TRBJ2-3	TGTGCCAGCAGCCCACCACTAGCCCGGAGCAGGTATACGCAGTATTTT	CASSPPLARSRYTQYF
.	.	TRBV7-2	TRBJ2-7	TGTGCCAGCAGCAACTTGCTAAGCTCCTACGAGCAGTACTTC	CASSNLLSSYEQYF
TRBD1	.	TRBV15	TRBJ2-7	TGTGCCACCAGCTTCACGACAGGGTCCTACGAGCAGTACTTC	CATSFTTGSYEQYF
TRBD1	.	TRBV4-1	TRBJ1-3	TGCGCCAGCAGGCCCATATTCAGGGGGTCTGGAAACACCATATATTTT	CASRPIFRGSGNTIYF
.	few	TRBV2	TRBJ1-1	TGTGCCAGCATGGCAGGGGCTGACACTGAAGCTTTCTTT	CASMAGADTEAFF
TRBD1	once	TRBV11-1	TRBJ2-7	TGTGCCAGCAGCTTAGCGCGGACAGGGTATGTCTACGAGCAGTACTTC	CASSLARTGYVYEQYF
TRBD1	.	TRBV18	TRBJ2-2	TGTGCCAGCTCACCACCGACAGGGGTGAACACCGGGGAGCTGTTTTTT	CASSPPTGVNTGELFF
TRBD1	.	TRBV4-1	TRBJ2-7	TGCGCCAGCAGCGCCCAGGGGGCCGCCTACGAGCAGTACTTC	CASSAQGAAYEQYF
TRBD1	.	TRBV25-1	TRBJ2-3	TGTGCCAGCAGTGACAGGACAGGGAGCCATTCAGATACGCAGTATTTT	CASSDRTGSHSDTQYF
TRBD2	.	TRBV5-1	TRBJ2-7	TGCGCCAGCTCCCTCCGACTAGCGGGGGGGACTTCCTACGAGCAGTACTTC	CASSLRLAGGTSYEQYF
TRBD1	.	TRBV6-6	TRBJ2-2	TGTGCCAGCAGCCGCGACAGGGGAAGGGGCGGGGAGCTGTTTTTT	CASSRDRGRGGELFF
.	few	TRBV10-3	TRBJ2-5	TGTGCCATCAGTGCACAGTACCAAGAGACCCAGTACTTC	CAISAQYQETQYF